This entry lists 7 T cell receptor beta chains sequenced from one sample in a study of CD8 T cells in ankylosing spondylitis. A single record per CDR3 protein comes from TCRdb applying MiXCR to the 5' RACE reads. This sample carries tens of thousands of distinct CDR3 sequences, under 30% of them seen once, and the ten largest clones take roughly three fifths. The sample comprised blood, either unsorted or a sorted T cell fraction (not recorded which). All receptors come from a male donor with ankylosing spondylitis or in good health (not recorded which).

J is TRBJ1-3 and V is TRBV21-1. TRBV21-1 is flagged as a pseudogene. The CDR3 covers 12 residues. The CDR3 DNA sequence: TGTGCCAGCAGCAAAGTTGGAAACACCATATATTTT. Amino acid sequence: CASSKVGNTIYF.

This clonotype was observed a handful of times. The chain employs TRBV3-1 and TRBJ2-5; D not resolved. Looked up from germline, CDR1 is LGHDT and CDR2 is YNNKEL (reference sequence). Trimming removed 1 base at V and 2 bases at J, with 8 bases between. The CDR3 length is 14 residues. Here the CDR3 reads CASSQGLRQETQYF. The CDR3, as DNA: TGTGCCAGCAGCCAAGGACTGAGGCAAGAGACCCAGTACTTC.

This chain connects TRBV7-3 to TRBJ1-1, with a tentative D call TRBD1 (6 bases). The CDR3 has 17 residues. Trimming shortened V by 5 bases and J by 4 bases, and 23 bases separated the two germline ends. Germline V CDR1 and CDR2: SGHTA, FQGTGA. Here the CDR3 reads CASSPHSGEVVGTEAFF. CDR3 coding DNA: TGTGCCAGCAGCCCCCACTCAGGGGAGGTAGTGGGCACTGAAGCTTTCTTT.

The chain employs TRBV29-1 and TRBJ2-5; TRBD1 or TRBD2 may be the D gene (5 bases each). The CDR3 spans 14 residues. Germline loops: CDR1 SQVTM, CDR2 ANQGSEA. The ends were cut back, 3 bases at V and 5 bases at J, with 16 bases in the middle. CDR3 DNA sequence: TGCAGCGTTGAGAGGGGCGCCGTAGGGGAGACCCAGTACTTC. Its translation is CSVERGAVGETQYF.

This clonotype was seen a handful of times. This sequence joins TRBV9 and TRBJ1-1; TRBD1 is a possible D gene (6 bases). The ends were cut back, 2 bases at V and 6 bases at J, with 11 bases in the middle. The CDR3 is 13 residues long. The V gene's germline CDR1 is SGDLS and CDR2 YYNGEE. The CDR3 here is CASSVGTGSEAFF. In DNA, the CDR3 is TGTGCCAGCAGCGTTGGTACAGGGTCTGAAGCTTTCTTT.

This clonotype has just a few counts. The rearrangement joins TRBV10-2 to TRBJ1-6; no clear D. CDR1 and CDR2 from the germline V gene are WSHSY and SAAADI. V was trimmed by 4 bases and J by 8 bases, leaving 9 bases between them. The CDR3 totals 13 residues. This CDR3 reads CASSGTADSPLHF. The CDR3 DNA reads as TGCGCCAGCAGTGGGACGGCCGATTCACCCCTCCACTTT.

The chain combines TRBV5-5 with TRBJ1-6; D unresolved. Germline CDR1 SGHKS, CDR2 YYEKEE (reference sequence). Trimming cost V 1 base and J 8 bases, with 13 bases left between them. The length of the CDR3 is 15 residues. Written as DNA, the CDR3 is TGTGCCAGCAGCTTGCGACAATTTATCGATTCACCCCTCCACTTT. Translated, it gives CASSLRQFIDSPLHF.